Below are 14 T cell receptor beta chains sequenced from a single sample in a study of molecular identifiers for immune sequencing clone quantification. Each CDR3 protein is one row after TCRdb ran MiXCR on the PCR reads. The sample has about 54,000 distinct CDR3 sequences; 25% are singletons. The sample consisted of naive CD8+ T cells from blood, with Jurkat cell RNA spiked in. Subset described: FACS-sorted CD8+CD4-CCR7+CD45RA+ naive T cells. The receptor set was obtained from a human donor in good health. Some libraries in this study had Jurkat cell RNA spiked in.

This clonotype occurred once. This may come from a read error, since a much larger clone is one base off. The genes are TRBV19 and TRBJ2-3; no firm D call. Germline loops: CDR1 LNHDA, CDR2 SQIVND (reference sequence). The CDR3 extends over 13 amino acids. CDR3 in amino acids: CASSTYSTDAQYF. The CDR3 DNA sequence: TGTGCCAGTAGTACCTACAGCACAGATGCGCAGTATTTT. The full variable domain, its missing parts supplied by reference TRBV19 and TRBJ2-3, is DGGITQSPKYLFRKEGQNVTLSCEQNLNHDAMYWYRQDPGQGLRLIYYSQIVNDFQKGDIAEGYSVSREKKESFPLTVTSAQKNPTAFYLCASSTYSTDAQYFGPGTRLTVL.

This clonotype has at least ten counts. The chain carries TRBV5-1 and TRBJ1-5; 10 positions agree with TRBD1. This CDR3 has 14 residues. Germline CDR1 reads SGHRS; CDR2 reads YFSETQ. The junction had 5 bases not matched to a gene; V was cut back by 5 bases and J by 6 bases. The DNA of the CDR3 is TGCGCCAGCAGTTGGACAGGGGGGATTCAGCCCCAGCATTTT. Its protein is CASSWTGGIQPQHF.

This clonotype has ten or more counts. The rearrangement uses TRBV9 and TRBJ1-2; 7 bases match TRBD1. The germline V gene encodes CDR1 SGDLS and CDR2 YYNGEE. CDR3 length: 17 residues. With V trimmed by 3 bases and J by 4 bases, 15 bases remained unmatched. Here the CDR3 DNA reads TGTGCCAGCAGCGATGATCCCGACAGGGACCGTCTCTATGGCTACACCTTC. This codes for CASSDDPDRDRLYGYTF.

The gene calls are TRBV13 and TRBJ1-6; 7 bases map to TRBD1. CDR1 is PRHDT, CDR2 FYEKMQ, per germline (reference sequence). The CDR3 extends over 15 amino acids. After removal of 4 bases from V and 7 bases from J, the junction contained 7 bases not matched to a gene. CDR3 residues: CASSSRDRVNSPLHF. CDR3 DNA sequence: TGTGCCAGCAGCTCCCGGGACAGAGTAAATTCACCCCTCCACTTT.

Note on this clonotype: A much larger clone sits a single nucleotide away, making a read error possible. J is TRBJ1-2 and V is TRBV4-3; no clear D. The CDR3 runs to 14 residues. Germline CDR1 and CDR2: LGHNA and YSLEER. The DNA for the CDR3 is TGCGCCAGCAGCCAAGATCCACTTAACTATGGCCACACCTTC. Its protein is CASSQDPLNYGHTF.

As concerns this clonotype: A read error may be the cause here, since a much bigger clone is one base away. The chain has TRBV19 and TRBJ1-1, with D tentatively TRBD1 (5 bases). V lost 8 bases to trimming and J lost 3 bases, with 10 bases between them. The CDR3 contains 12 residues. From germline, CDR1 is LNHDA and CDR2 SQIVND (reference sequence). CDR3 nucleotides: TGTGCCAGTGCCCTAGGGGACACTGAAGCTTTCTTT. As protein: CASALGDTEAFF.

This clonotype was picked up many times. V is TRBV19 and J is TRBJ1-5, with 8 bases aligning to TRBD1. With V trimmed by 6 bases and J by 2 bases, 6 bases remained unmatched. This CDR3 region has 15 residues. Germline V lookup: CDR1 LNHDA, CDR2 SQIVND (reference sequence). The CDR3 nucleotides are TGTGCCAGTAGCCCTACAGGGGGAGGCAATCAGCCCCAGCATTTT. As protein: CASSPTGGGNQPQHF.

Points on this clonotype: It may be a read error: a sequence one base away is much more abundant. The rearrangement uses TRBV16 and TRBJ2-7; D is unclear. Germline V gene lookup returns CDR1 KGHSY and CDR2 FQNENV. V was trimmed by 0 bases and J by 2 bases, leaving 11 bases between them. The CDR3 length is 15 residues. The CDR3 is CASSQSVGRTYEQYF. CDR3 bases: TGTGCCAGCAGCCAATCGGTTGGCAGGACCTACGAGCAGTACTTC.

A note on this clonotype: This may stem from a read error, because a much larger clone lies one nucleotide away. The chain uses TRBV4-1 and TRBJ2-6; D is ambiguous. The CDR3 spans 13 residues. Germline loops: CDR1 MGHRA, CDR2 YSYEKL. This chain's CDR3 is CVSSYSGANVLTF. The CDR3 DNA follows: TGCGTCAGCAGCTACTCTGGGGCCAACGTCCTGACTTTC.

In regard to this clonotype: A much larger clone differs by one base, so this may be a read error. The genes are TRBV7-9 and TRBJ1-5, with a tentative D call TRBD1 (6 bases). Trimming stripped 5 bases from V and 6 bases from J, with 14 bases between. Germline V CDR1 and CDR2: SEHNR, FQNEAQ (reference sequence). The CDR3 length is 14 residues. The CDR3 region is CASSPTGPSQPQHF. The CDR3 DNA follows: TGTGCCAGCAGCCCGACAGGCCCGAGTCAGCCCCAGCATTTT.

This clonotype showed up many times. V usage is TRBV30 and J usage is TRBJ2-1; TRBD2 might be the D (5 bases). Trimming pared 1 base from V and 0 bases from J, leaving 13 bases between. Germline values: CDR1 GTSNPN, CDR2 SVGIG (reference sequence). The CDR3 totals 16 residues. CDR3 in DNA: TGTGCCTGGAGTGATGCTAGCCACAGCTCCTACAATGAGCAGTTCTTC. This sequence encodes CAWSDASHSSYNEQFF.

This clonotype was counted many times. The V gene is TRBV4-1, the J gene TRBJ1-5; unclear D gene. The V end was cut by 3 bases, the J end by 0 bases, with 9 bases between. The CDR3 length is 15 residues. Germline-derived CDR1 and CDR2 are MGHRA and YSYEKL. DNA of the CDR3: TGCGCCAGCAGCCAGGCTGCACCTAGCAATCAGCCCCAGCATTTT. It is translated as CASSQAAPSNQPQHF.

A few counts support this clonotype. V is TRBV6-5 and J is TRBJ2-7; tentatively, D is TRBD1 (5 bases). This CDR3 comprises 13 residues. Trimming cost V 5 bases and J 4 bases, with 12 bases left between them. From germline, CDR1 is MNHEY and CDR2 SVGAGI. The CDR3 loop reads CASSAGHPYEQYF. CDR3 DNA: TGTGCCAGCAGTGCCGGACACCCTTACGAGCAGTACTTC.

This clonotype has just a few counts. One end of the junction varies from germline; a read error may be responsible. The DNA of the CDR3 is TGTGCCAGCAGTCCGAGGGGTATGAGTAAAGCTAACTATGGCTACGCCTTC. Translated, it gives CASSPRGMSKANYGYAF. This chain joins TRBV12-3 or TRBV12-4 and TRBJ1-2, with D perhaps TRBD1 (5 bases). The CDR3 is made up of 17 amino acids.